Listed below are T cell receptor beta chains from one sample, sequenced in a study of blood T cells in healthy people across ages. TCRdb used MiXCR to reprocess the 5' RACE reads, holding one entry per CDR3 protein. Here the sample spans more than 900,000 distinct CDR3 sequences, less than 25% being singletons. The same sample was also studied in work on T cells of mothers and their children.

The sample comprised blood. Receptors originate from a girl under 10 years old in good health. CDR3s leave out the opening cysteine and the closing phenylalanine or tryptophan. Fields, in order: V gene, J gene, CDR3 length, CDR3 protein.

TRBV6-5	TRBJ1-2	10	ASSPPGQGHT
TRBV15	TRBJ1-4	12	ATSRDTLNEKLF
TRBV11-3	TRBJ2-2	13	ASGRTNANTGELF
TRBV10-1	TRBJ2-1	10	ASSISVNEQF
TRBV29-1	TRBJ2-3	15	SVGIIGRAGVTDTQY
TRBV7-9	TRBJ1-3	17	ASSLVSLKGPKAGNTIY
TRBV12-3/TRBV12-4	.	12	ASSWDTGTYEQY
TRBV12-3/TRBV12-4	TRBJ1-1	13	ASSFQTDMNTEAF
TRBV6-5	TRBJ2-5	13	ASNSFKGYDETQY
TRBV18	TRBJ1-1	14	ASSPPLGQGDTEAF
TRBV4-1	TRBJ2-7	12	ASSPDGTTYEQY
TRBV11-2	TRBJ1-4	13	ASSLGPRADEKLF
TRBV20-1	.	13	SVTATEDTYNEQF
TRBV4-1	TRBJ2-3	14	ASSQRTSGRSDTQY
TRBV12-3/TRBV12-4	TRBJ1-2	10	ASIGQGNGYT
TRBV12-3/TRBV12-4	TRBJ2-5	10	ASSLALRGES
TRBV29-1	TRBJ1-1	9	SCGGDTEAF
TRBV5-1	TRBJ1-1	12	ASSLALLDTEAF
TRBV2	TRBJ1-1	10	ASSRGPTEAF
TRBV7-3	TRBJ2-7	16	ASSLAGTSGNGDYGQY
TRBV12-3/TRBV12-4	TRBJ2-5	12	ASSSPDGLETQY
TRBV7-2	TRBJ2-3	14	ASSSNGPTGTDTQY
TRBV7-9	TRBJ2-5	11	ASSAKIQETQY
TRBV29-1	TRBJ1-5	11	SESREFGQPQH
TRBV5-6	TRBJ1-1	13	ASSLPGRRDTEAF
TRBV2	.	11	AIAREKFETQY
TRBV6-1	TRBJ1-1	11	ASSLDRSTEAF
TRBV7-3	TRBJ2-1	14	ASSLLDFPRFDEQF
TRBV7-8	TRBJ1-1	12	ASSPTGTNTEAF
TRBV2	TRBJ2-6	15	ASKRTEVTSGANVLT
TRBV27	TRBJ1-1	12	ASSPSGDNTEAF
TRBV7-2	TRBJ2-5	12	ASSQYQGGETQY
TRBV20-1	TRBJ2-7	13	SASGSGGSSYEQY
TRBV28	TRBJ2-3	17	ASSLYWTSGKTSTDTQY
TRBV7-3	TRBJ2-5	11	ASRDVAQETQY
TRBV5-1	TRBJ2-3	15	ASSLRLAGPYTDTQY
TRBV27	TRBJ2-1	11	ASSPDPGGEQL
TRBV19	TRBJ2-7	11	AGSISQGYEQY
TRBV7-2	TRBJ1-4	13	ASSYPTGSNEKLF
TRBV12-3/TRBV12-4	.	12	ASSLQLEYNEQF
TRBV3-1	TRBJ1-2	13	ASSQGLGFGSGYT
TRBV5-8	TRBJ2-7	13	ASRSPGQNNYEQY
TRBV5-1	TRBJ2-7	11	ASSFRPEDEQY
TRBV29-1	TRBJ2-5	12	SVDRRLSRETQY
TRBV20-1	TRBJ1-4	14	SARATQTDRIEKLF
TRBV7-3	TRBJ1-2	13	ASSLIGGGLNGYT
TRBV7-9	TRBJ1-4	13	ASSNIGSAEEKLF
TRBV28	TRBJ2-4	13	ASSSLSTAKNIQY
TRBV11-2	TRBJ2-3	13	ASTLYRGPTDTQY
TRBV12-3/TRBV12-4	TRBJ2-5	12	ASSRQGAQETQY
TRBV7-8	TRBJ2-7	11	ASSLYTAVEQY
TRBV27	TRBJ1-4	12	ASSFIDRGEKLF
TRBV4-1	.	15	ASSQEVRSFLASEQF
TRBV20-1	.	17	SASPPGRRSPLNNNEQF
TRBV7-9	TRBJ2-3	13	ASSLFGGALDTQY
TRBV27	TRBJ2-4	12	ASSPFLAKNIQY
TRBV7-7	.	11	ASSLEPGDEQY